The 11 T cell receptor beta chains listed next were all sequenced from one sample in a study of CD8+ T cells in alopecia areata. This sample's treatment: oral pan-JAK inhibitor, 5-10 mg twice daily. cDNA serving as the sequencing template came from extracted, reverse transcribed RNA. Repertoires were generated with immunoSEQ multiplex PCR, while TCRdb's copy carries only in-frame clones and drops some. The sample carries approximately 200,000 clones, 58% recorded once. The sample here was CD4+ T cells sorted from blood, taken at week 24, from a patient treated with tofacitinib. These receptors originate from a human donor with alopecia areata.

The chain links TRBV7-9 to TRBJ1-1; maybe TRBD1 (5 bases). This CDR3 contains 14 residues. The V gene lost 0 bases and the J gene lost 1 base, with 6 bases spanning the gap. Germline lookup yields CDR1 SEHNR and CDR2 FQNEAQ (reference sequence). CDR3: CASSLADRNTEAFF. The CDR3 nucleotides are TGTGCCAGCAGCTTAGCCGACAGGAACACTGAAGCTTTCTTT.

The rearrangement uses TRBV2 and TRBJ2-1, with D possibly matching TRBD1 (7 bases). Germline CDR1 and CDR2: SNHLY and FYNNEI. Deletions cut 8 bases from V and 10 bases from J, with 18 bases between. CDR3 length: 13 residues. In DNA, the CDR3 is TGTGCCAGCGGAGGGGGGTTAGGGGGCGAGCAGTTCTTC. Its protein product is CASGGGLGGEQFF. The whole variable domain, filled in from reference TRBV2 and TRBJ2-1, reads EPEVTQTPSHQVTQMGQEVILRCVPISNHLYFYWYRQILGQKVEFLVSFYNNEISEKSEIFDDQFSVERPDGSNFTLKIRSTKLEDSAMYFCASGGGLGGEQFFGPGTRLTVL.

This clone was seen just once. CDR3 coding DNA: TGTGCCAGCAGCTTAGATGGGACTTTTCAAGAGACCCAGTACTTC. Its protein is CASSLDGTFQETQYF. The chain recombines TRBV11-2 with TRBJ2-5, with a weak D call TRBD2 (6 bases). The V gene's germline CDR1 is SGHAT and CDR2 FQNNGV. This CDR3 is 15 amino acids long. The ends were cut back, 0 bases at V and 2 bases at J, with 10 bases in the middle. Together with reference TRBV11-2 and TRBJ2-5, the CDR3 gives the full variable domain: EAGVAQSPRYKIIEKRQSVAFWCNPISGHATLYWYQQILGQGPKLLIQFQNNGVVDDSQLPKDRFSAERLKGVDSTLKIQPAKLEDSAVYLCASSLDGTFQETQYFGPGTRLLVL.

The chain couples TRBV5-1 to TRBJ2-7, with a tentative D call TRBD1 (6 bases). The V end was cut by 4 bases, the J end by 3 bases, with 14 bases between. CDR3 length equals 14 residues. Germline values: CDR1 SGHRS, CDR2 YFSETQ. The CDR3 reads CASSPDSLVYEQYF. The DNA of the CDR3 is TGCGCCAGCAGCCCGGACAGTCTGGTCTACGAGCAGTACTTC.

This rearrangement joins TRBV7-9 to TRBJ2-5, with D maybe TRBD2 (6 bases). Germline values: CDR1 SEHNR, CDR2 FQNEAQ (reference sequence). Trimming cost V 5 bases and J 5 bases, with 9 bases left between them. The CDR3 has 12 residues. CDR3 loop: CASSPEGETQYF. Here the CDR3 DNA reads TGTGCCAGCAGCCCGGAGGGGGAGACCCAGTACTTC.

This sequence joins TRBV2 and TRBJ1-6, with 8 bases identical to TRBD1. The V gene's germline CDR1 is SNHLY and CDR2 FYNNEI. The CDR3 has 15 amino acids. Unmatched junction bases numbered 6, after V lost 2 bases and J lost 9 bases. In DNA form, the CDR3 reads TGTGCCAGCAGTGAACGACAGGGGCAGTTTTCACCCCTCCACTTT. This sequence encodes CASSERQGQFSPLHF.

With respect to this clone: The same CDR3 also results from other DNA sequences found in this sample. The chain uses TRBV19 and TRBJ1-5; possibly TRBD1 for D (5 bases). The CDR3 length is 13 residues. V was cut by 6 bases and J by 3 bases, with 9 bases left in between. CDR1 and CDR2 from the germline V gene are LNHDA and SQIVND (reference sequence). The CDR3 DNA sequence: TGTGCCAGTAGCAGGGCCCTCAATCAGCCCCAGCATTTT. Amino acid sequence: CASSRALNQPQHF.

The chain employs TRBV10-3 and TRBJ1-2, with a tentative D call TRBD1 (5 bases). This CDR3 has 13 amino acids. V was clipped by 4 bases and J by 2 bases, with 8 bases between them. The germline CDR1 and CDR2 sequences are ENHRY and SYGVKD. The DNA of the CDR3 is TGTGCCATCAGTGGTGAGGGGAACTATGGCTACACCTTC. Protein product: CAISGEGNYGYTF.

The rearrangement uses TRBV5-4 and TRBJ2-6; 13 nucleotides match TRBD2. J gave up 3 bases and V 3 bases, and 12 bases lay outside the gene matches. Germline V CDR1 and CDR2: SGHNT, YYREEE (reference sequence). The CDR3 has 20 residues. CDR3 region: CASSSLLAGGPVSGANVLTF. In nucleotides, the CDR3 is TGTGCCAGCAGCTCCTTACTAGCGGGAGGGCCAGTCAGTGGGGCCAACGTCCTGACTTTC.

In this sample, this clone turned up a few times. This sequence joins TRBV29-1 and TRBJ2-7; possibly TRBD1 for D (5 bases). Germline CDR1 reads SQVTM; CDR2 reads ANQGSEA. The CDR3 sequence is 11 residues long. V gave up 2 bases and J gave up 6 bases, with 8 bases separating them. The CDR3 region is CSVESRAEQYF. The CDR3 DNA reads TGCAGCGTTGAAAGCAGGGCCGAGCAGTACTTC.

This clone was counted a few times. This chain uses TRBV29-1 with TRBJ2-7, with 7 bases identical to TRBD1. The CDR3 loop spans 11 amino acids. CDR1 and CDR2 (germline): SQVTM, ANQGSEA. V shed 7 bases and J 6 bases; nucleotides not matched to a gene: 6. The CDR3 DNA reads TGCAGCGCCTCGACAGGGTCCGAGCAGTACTTC. Translated, it gives CSASTGSEQYF.